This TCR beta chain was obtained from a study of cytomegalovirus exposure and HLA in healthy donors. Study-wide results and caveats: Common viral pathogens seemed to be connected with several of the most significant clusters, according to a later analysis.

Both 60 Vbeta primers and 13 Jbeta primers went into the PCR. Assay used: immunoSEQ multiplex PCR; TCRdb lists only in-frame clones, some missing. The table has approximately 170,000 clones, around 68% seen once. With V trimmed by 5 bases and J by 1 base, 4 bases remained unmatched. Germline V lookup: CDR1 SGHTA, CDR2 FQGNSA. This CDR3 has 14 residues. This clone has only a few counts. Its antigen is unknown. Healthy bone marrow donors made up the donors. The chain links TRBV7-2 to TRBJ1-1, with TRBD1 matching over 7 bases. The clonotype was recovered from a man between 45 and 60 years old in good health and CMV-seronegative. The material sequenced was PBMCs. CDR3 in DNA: TGTGCCAGCAGCCCTGGGACAGCGAACACTGAAGCTTTCTTT. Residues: CASSPGTANTEAFF.